The clone carrying this TCR beta chain was counted only a few times. Using RNA transcripts as the source, TCR beta CDR3 regions were amplified. In the first-round RT-PCR of the TCR CDR3, the HTBI primer set was used. TCRdb used MiXCR to reprocess the multiplex PCR reads, holding one entry per CDR3 protein. The data contain fewer than 400,000 distinct CDR3 sequences, 20% to 30% of them singletons. The CDR3 has 15 amino acids. V dropped 3 bases and J dropped 5 bases, with 16 bases sitting between them. The germline V gene has CDR1 SNHLY and CDR2 FYNNEI. The sample belongs to a study of T cells in Graves' hyperthyroidism and ophthalmopathy.

The chain joins TRBV2 to TRBJ2-5; D not certain. What was sequenced was blood. The receptor was isolated from a man aged 50-60 years with Graves' hyperthyroidism. CDR3 sequence reads: CASSENAMAGETQYF. The CDR3 DNA reads as TGTGCCAGCAGTGAGAACGCAATGGCTGGGGAGACCCAGTACTTC.